The 22 T cell receptor beta chains reported below all come from one sample, sequenced in a study of neoadjuvant anti-PD-1 for oral cavity cancer. The time point denotes: after neoadjuvant nivolumab, at surgical resection. Libraries were prepared by immunoSEQ multiplex PCR; TCRdb keeps only in-frame clonotypes and omits some of them. The sample has some 22,000 clones; around a quarter are singletons. The specimen comprised tumor tissue, sampled after nivolumab (anti-PD-1) treatment. The receptor source for this set is a person between 35 and 79 years old with oral cavity squamous cell carcinoma.

The chain has TRBV18 and TRBJ1-2; tentative D call: TRBD1 (5 bases). The V gene's germline CDR1 is KGHSH and CDR2 LQKENI. The CDR3 loop spans 13 amino acids. Trimming removed 6 bases from V and 5 bases from J, with 13 bases in between. CDR3 DNA: TGTGCCAGCTCCTCGGGGCAGGGATATGGCTACACCTTC. This gives the protein CASSSGQGYGYTF.

The chain couples TRBV2 to TRBJ2-3, with D perhaps TRBD2 (6 bases). V lost 6 bases and J 6 bases, leaving 19 bases between the germline ends. The CDR3 spans 15 residues. In germline, CDR1 is SNHLY, CDR2 FYNNEI. CDR3 nucleotides: TGTGCCAGCAGGAAGGAGGGAGTGATGGGGGATACGCAGTATTTT. As protein: CASRKEGVMGDTQYF.

This clone has a handful of counts. This chain links TRBV29-1 with TRBJ2-1, with 7 bases that match TRBD1. CDR1 SQVTM and CDR2 ANQGSEA come from the germline V gene. This CDR3 has 13 residues. The junction had 5 bases not matched to a gene; V was cut back by 8 bases and J by 1 base. The CDR3 sequence is CSSRGNSYNEQFF. CDR3 in DNA: TGCAGCTCCAGGGGGAATTCCTACAATGAGCAGTTCTTC.

In this sample, this clone turned up a few times. This chain uses TRBV9 with TRBJ1-6; D is uncertain. This CDR3 spans 15 amino acids. Per the germline V gene, CDR1 is SGDLS and CDR2 is YYNGEE. V was shortened by 2 bases and J by 2 bases, with 8 bases between the two germline ends. The CDR3 region has the DNA TGTGCCAGCAGCGTTCAGGTAACCTATAATTCACCCCTCCACTTT. Encoded protein: CASSVQVTYNSPLHF.

This chain links TRBV5-4 with TRBJ1-1, with no clear D. Germline CDR1 is SGHNT and CDR2 is YYREEE (reference sequence). CDR3 size: 14 residues. V lost 0 bases and J lost 0, with 6 bases in between. The CDR3 region has the DNA TGTGCCAGCAGCTTGGGGAGCATGAACACTGAAGCTTTCTTT. Translation: CASSLGSMNTEAFF.

CDR3 DNA: TGTGCCAGTAGAGGTGGTTCCCGGGCCTACGAGCAGTACTTC. It translates to CASRGGSRAYEQYF. The rearrangement uses TRBV19 and TRBJ2-7; D is unclear. This CDR3 spans 14 amino acids. V was trimmed by 6 bases and J by 2 bases, leaving 14 bases between them. Germline V gene data show CDR1 as LNHDA and CDR2 as SQIVND (reference sequence).

The rearrangement uses TRBV29-1 and TRBJ1-1; the D gene is possibly TRBD1 (6 bases). CDR1 is SQVTM and CDR2 is ANQGSEA in the germline V gene. CDR3 length equals 12 residues. The V gene lost 4 bases and the J gene lost 6 bases, with 12 bases spanning the gap. In DNA, the CDR3 is TGCAGCGTTGTCGGGGGCAACGCTGAAGCTTTCTTT. Protein: CSVVGGNAEAFF.

CDR3 protein: CASSPSGGGQPQHF. The CDR3 nucleotides are TGTGCGAGCTCCCCCTCCGGGGGGGGTCAGCCCCAGCATTTT. The chain combines TRBV6-5 with TRBJ1-5; D may be TRBD1 (5 bases). The germline CDR1 and CDR2 sequences are MNHEY and SVGAGI. The CDR3 is made up of 14 amino acids.

The rearrangement links TRBV2 to TRBJ1-2; 11 nucleotides align to TRBD1. The germline V gene encodes CDR1 SNHLY and CDR2 FYNNEI. CDR3 length: 15 residues. V dropped 1 base and J dropped 7; count of bases not matched to a gene: 5. The CDR3 DNA is TGTGCCAGCAGTGAAGGGAGGACAGGGGGCGGTGGCTACACCTTC. It is translated as CASSEGRTGGGGYTF.

This clone has a handful of counts. The V gene is TRBV15, the J gene TRBJ2-3; 7 positions match TRBD1. The J segment lost 6 bases and the V segment lost 3 bases, leaving 6 bases of the junction unmatched. The CDR3 length is 14 residues. CDR1 is LNHNV, CDR2 YYDKDF, per germline (reference sequence). This chain's CDR3 is CATSSLSQGDTQYF. The CDR3 DNA follows: TGTGCCACCAGCAGCCTCTCACAGGGGGATACGCAGTATTTT.

This rearrangement joins TRBV7-8 to TRBJ1-2; TRBD1 agrees at 8 bases. This CDR3 is built from 15 residues. The J segment lost 7 bases and the V segment lost 0 bases, leaving 7 bases of the junction unmatched. Germline assignment: CDR1 SGHVS and CDR2 FQNEAQ. The CDR3 protein is CASSLATGQGVGYTF. The CDR3 DNA reads TGTGCCAGCAGCTTAGCCACTGGACAGGGTGTTGGCTACACCTTC.

The J gene is TRBJ2-7, the V gene TRBV10-2; D is perhaps TRBD1 (7 bases). Germline V gene lookup returns CDR1 WSHSY and CDR2 SAAADI. The ends were cut back, 6 bases at V and 6 bases at J, with 15 bases in the middle. CDR3 length: 13 amino acids. In nucleotides, the CDR3 is TGCGCCAGCAGGCGGGACAGTCTCGCCGAGCAGTACTTC. As protein: CASRRDSLAEQYF.

The CDR3 is CASGQGRGTEAFF. In DNA, the CDR3 is TGTGCCAGCGGGCAGGGCCGGGGGACTGAAGCTTTCTTT. The rearrangement uses TRBV6-1 and TRBJ1-1, with D tentatively TRBD1 (5 bases). V was pared by 8 bases and J by 5 bases, with 15 bases between. In germline, CDR1 is MNHNS, CDR2 SASEGT. The CDR3 has 13 amino acids.

This clone was counted only a few times. The chain couples TRBV7-8 to TRBJ2-1; 11 positions agree with TRBD2. J gave up 12 bases and V 5 bases, and 12 bases lay outside the gene matches. This CDR3 comprises 15 residues. In germline, CDR1 is SGHVS, CDR2 FQNEAQ. The CDR3 sequence: CASSPGWLAGGTQFF. The CDR3 coding sequence is TGTGCCAGCAGCCCGGGCTGGCTAGCGGGGGGAACGCAGTTCTTC.

CDR3 protein: CASSPQGLGNQPQHF. As DNA, the CDR3 is TGTGCCAGCTCACCTCAGGGGTTGGGCAATCAGCCCCAGCATTTT. The chain carries TRBV18 and TRBJ1-5; tentatively, D is TRBD1 (6 bases). The V and J ends lost 3 bases and 2 bases respectively, with 11 bases between them. The CDR3 is made up of 15 amino acids. Germline values: CDR1 KGHSH, CDR2 LQKENI.

The chain employs TRBV6-5 and TRBJ2-7; 8 bases are a match to TRBD1. V trimming: 0 bases; J trimming: 4 bases; junction bases outside the gene matches: 8. This CDR3 region has 16 residues. CDR1 is MNHEY and CDR2 is SVGAGI in the germline V gene. The CDR3 loop reads CASSYSSRGRGYEQYF. CDR3 nucleotide sequence: TGTGCCAGCAGTTACTCATCCAGGGGGCGCGGTTACGAGCAGTACTTC.

The J gene is TRBJ2-6, the V gene TRBV9, with no clear D. Between the trimmed V and J ends, which lost 4 bases and 15 bases, there was a span of 20 bases. The length of the CDR3 is 14 residues. Germline V gene lookup returns CDR1 SGDLS and CDR2 YYNGEE. The CDR3 sequence: CASSSTSDGLSLTF. Here the CDR3 DNA reads TGTGCCAGCAGCTCAACATCAGACGGGCTCTCCCTGACTTTC.

The V gene is TRBV18, the J gene TRBJ2-7, with 10 bases fitting TRBD2. This CDR3 region has 16 residues. Looked up from germline, CDR1 is KGHSH and CDR2 is LQKENI. The trim removed 0 bases at V and 1 base at J, leaving 3 bases unmatched. The CDR3 DNA is TGTGCCAGCTCACCACCTAGCGGGGGGAAGTCCTACGAGCAGTACTTC. Translating it yields CASSPPSGGKSYEQYF.

The V call is TRBV19, the J call TRBJ1-5; D gene ambiguous. There are 16 residues in the CDR3. Trimming stripped 2 bases from V and 4 bases from J, with 15 bases between. Germline V gives CDR1 LNHDA, CDR2 SQIVND (reference sequence). This CDR3 is CASSIYSGIRNQPQHF. The CDR3 DNA follows: TGTGCCAGTAGTATATACTCGGGCATACGGAATCAGCCCCAGCATTTT.

The V gene is TRBV27, the J gene TRBJ2-5; TRBD1 matches at 9 bases. Trimming removed 8 bases from V and 2 bases from J; junction bases left unmatched: 9. In germline, CDR1 is MNHEY, CDR2 SMNVEV (reference sequence). The CDR3 has 15 residues. CDR3 residues: CASSTGQGSQETQYF. The CDR3 DNA reads TGTGCCAGCTCAACCGGACAGGGGAGTCAAGAGACCCAGTACTTC.

This clone was found many times. One end of the junction varies from germline; a read error may be responsible. The chain couples TRBV5-1 to TRBJ1-2; tentatively, D is TRBD1 (5 bases). The CDR3 loop spans 14 amino acids. Germline CDR1 SGHRS, CDR2 YFSETQ. DNA for the CDR3: TGCGCCAGCACCCGAAGGGGCGGGACGGATCTGTTGAACTTC. Protein: CASTRRGGTDLLNF.

This clone was picked up many times. The rearrangement joins TRBV27 to TRBJ2-7; unclear D gene. The V and J ends lost 4 bases and 1 base respectively, with 11 bases between them. Germline V lookup: CDR1 MNHEY, CDR2 SMNVEV (reference sequence). The CDR3 totals 14 residues. Here the CDR3 reads CASSSPPGSYEQYF. CDR3 in DNA: TGTGCCAGCAGTTCCCCCCCCGGATCCTACGAGCAGTACTTC.